One sample yielded the 2 T cell receptor beta chains listed below, sequenced in a study of blood T cells in healthy people across ages. Together with a sample-barcoded 5' primer, a J-beta primer mix was included in a second PCR lasting about 7 to 12 cycles. A single record per CDR3 protein comes from TCRdb applying MiXCR to the 5' RACE reads. The table has about 760,000 distinct CDR3 sequences, 45% to 70% seen once. Sample: blood. The receptors were sampled from a man aged 40-49 years in good health.

This chain's CDR3 is CASSQRQGSSNEQFF. As DNA, the CDR3 is TGCGCCAGCAGCCAGAGACAGGGATCATCCAATGAGCAGTTCTTC. The gene calls are TRBV4-1 and TRBJ2-1; 7 nucleotides agree with TRBD1. Looked up from germline, CDR1 is MGHRA and CDR2 is YSYEKL. With V trimmed by 3 bases and J by 6 bases, 8 bases remained unmatched. The CDR3 sequence is 15 residues long.

V gene TRBV9 combines with J gene TRBJ1-1, with D unresolved. Germline V CDR1 and CDR2: SGDLS, YYNGEE. The CDR3 extends over 13 amino acids. The V end lost 7 bases, the J end lost 1 base, and 11 bases lay between the germline ends. The CDR3 protein is CASGTDGNTEAFF. CDR3 bases: TGTGCCAGCGGAACGGACGGGAACACTGAAGCTTTCTTT.